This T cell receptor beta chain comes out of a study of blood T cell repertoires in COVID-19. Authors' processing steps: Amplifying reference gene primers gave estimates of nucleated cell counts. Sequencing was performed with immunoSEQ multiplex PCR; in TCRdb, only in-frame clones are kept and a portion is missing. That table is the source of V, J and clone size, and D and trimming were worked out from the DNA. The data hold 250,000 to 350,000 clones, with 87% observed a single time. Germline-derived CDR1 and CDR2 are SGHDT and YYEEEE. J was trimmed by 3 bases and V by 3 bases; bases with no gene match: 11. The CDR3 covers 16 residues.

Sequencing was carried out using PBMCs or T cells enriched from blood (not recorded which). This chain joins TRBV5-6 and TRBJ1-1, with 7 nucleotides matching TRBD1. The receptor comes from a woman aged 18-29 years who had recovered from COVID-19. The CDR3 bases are TGTGCCAGCAGCTGGGACCCGACAGGGTCGGACACTGAAGCTTTCTTT. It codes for CASSWDPTGSDTEAFF.